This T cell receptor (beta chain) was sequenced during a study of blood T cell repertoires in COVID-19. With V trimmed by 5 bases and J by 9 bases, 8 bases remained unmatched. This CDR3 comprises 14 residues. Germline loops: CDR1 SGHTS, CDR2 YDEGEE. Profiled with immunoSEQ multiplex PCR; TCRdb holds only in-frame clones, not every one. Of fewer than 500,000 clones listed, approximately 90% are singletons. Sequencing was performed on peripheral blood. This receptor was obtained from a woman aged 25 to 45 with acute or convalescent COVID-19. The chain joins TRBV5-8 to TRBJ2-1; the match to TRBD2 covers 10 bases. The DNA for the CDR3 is TGTGCCAGCAGTCCAGCGGGGGGGCCGAGTGAGCAGTTCTTC. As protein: CASSPAGGPSEQFF.